This T cell receptor (beta chain) was identified in a study of T cell changes during pregnancy in multiple sclerosis. Sequenced by immunoSEQ multiplex PCR; TCRdb stores in-frame clones only, minus some. Of 60,000 to 75,000 clones in the sample, 92% were seen once. Trimming cost V 4 bases and J 3 bases, with 12 bases left between them. The CDR3 has 14 residues. Germline loops: CDR1 SGHDN, CDR2 FVKESK. The chain combines TRBV14 with TRBJ2-5, with D maybe TRBD1 (6 bases). Sequenced here: peripheral blood, sampled after pregnancy. The TCR sequence derives from a female donor with multiple sclerosis, enrolled in a pregnancy study. In nucleotides, the CDR3 is TGTGCCAGCAGCCGAATACAGGGCAAAGAGACCCAGTACTTC. Its protein is CASSRIQGKETQYF.